The 10 T cell receptor beta chains below were found in one sample sequenced in a study of cytomegalovirus exposure and HLA in healthy donors. The primer mix had 60 Vbeta and 13 Jbeta primers. TCRdb keeps only in-frame clones here, not all; method: immunoSEQ multiplex PCR. The data hold around 70,000 clones, with roughly two thirds observed a single time. The sequencing sample was made of PBMCs. These receptors all come from a man aged 60 to 75 in good health and CMV-seropositive.

The CDR3 region has the DNA TGTGCCAGCAAAGCTAGCGGGAGAACAGATACGCAGTATTTT. It codes for CASKASGRTDTQYF. This rearrangement joins TRBV2 to TRBJ2-3; the match to TRBD2 covers 10 bases. Germline assignment: CDR1 SNHLY and CDR2 FYNNEI. The V segment lost 7 bases and the J segment 3 bases; nucleotides outside the gene matches: 4. The CDR3 has 14 amino acids.

V is TRBV7-9 and J is TRBJ1-2; D possibly corresponds to TRBD1 (6 bases). Germline V gene data show CDR1 as SEHNR and CDR2 as FQNEAQ (reference sequence). The CDR3 length is 15 residues. V was clipped by 4 bases and J by 3 bases, with 15 bases between them. The CDR3 nucleotides read TGTGCCAGCAGCTATTTAGGGACAAGGGACTATGGCTACACCTTC. It yields the protein CASSYLGTRDYGYTF.

This clone turned up a few times. Other DNA sequences within the sample encode an identical CDR3. The V and J genes are TRBV6-6 and TRBJ1-5; maybe TRBD1 (5 bases). This CDR3 has 15 amino acids. CDR1 is MNHNY, CDR2 SVGAGI, per germline (reference sequence). Trimming cost V 2 bases and J 0 bases, with 8 bases left between them. In DNA, the CDR3 is TGTGCCAGCAGTTACCTCGGGGGTAGCAATCAGCCCCAGCATTTT. Encoded protein: CASSYLGGSNQPQHF.

This rearrangement joins TRBV7-8 to TRBJ1-2, with TRBD1 matching 11 bases. Looked up from germline, CDR1 is SGHVS and CDR2 is FQNEAQ. The CDR3 has 14 residues. V gave up 5 bases and J gave up 8 bases; unmatched junction bases: 7. CDR3 loop: CASSQGQGAQGYTF. CDR3 coding DNA: TGTGCCAGCAGCCAAGGACAGGGGGCGCAGGGCTACACCTTC.

J is TRBJ2-5 and V is TRBV27; 9 bases agree with TRBD1. This CDR3 is built from 15 residues. The ends lost 7 bases at V and 2 bases at J; junction bases unmatched: 8. Germline V gene sequence: CDR1 MNHEY, CDR2 SMNVEV (reference sequence). CDR3 coding DNA: TGTGCCAGCATCCGTACCGGACAGGGGCAAGAGACCCAGTACTTC. Translated, it gives CASIRTGQGQETQYF.

The chain carries TRBV5-1 and TRBJ2-5, with 14 bases that match TRBD2. The CDR3 length is 16 residues. V gave up 1 base and J gave up 7 bases; unmatched junction bases: 6. From germline, CDR1 is SGHRS and CDR2 YFSETQ. The CDR3 here is CASSLPGTSGSRTQYF. CDR3 bases: TGCGCCAGCAGCTTGCCCGGGACTAGCGGGAGTAGGACCCAGTACTTC.

This chain uses TRBV28 with TRBJ2-7, with D possibly TRBD1 on 6 matching bases. CDR3 length equals 15 residues. V dropped 2 bases and J dropped 5 bases, with 16 bases sitting between them. Germline loops: CDR1 MDHEN, CDR2 SYDVKM. The CDR3 here is CASSLPLGRGHEQYF. Here the CDR3 DNA reads TGTGCCAGCAGTTTACCCCTGGGCAGGGGCCACGAGCAGTACTTC.

The rearrangement joins TRBV6-5 to TRBJ2-1; TRBD2 matches 8 bases. V lost 0 bases to trimming and J lost 5 bases; unmatched junction nucleotides: 6. The CDR3 is made up of 16 amino acids. Germline CDR1 MNHEY, CDR2 SVGAGI. CDR3 sequence (DNA): TGTGCCAGCAGTTACTCGCGGGGGGCAGGTAACAATGAGCAGTTCTTC. This gives the protein CASSYSRGAGNNEQFF.

Concerning this clone: Other DNA variants within this sample encode the same CDR3. This chain joins TRBV5-4 and TRBJ2-7; TRBD2 might be the D (7 bases). CDR3 length: 16 amino acids. The germline CDR1 and CDR2 sequences are SGHNT and YYREEE (reference sequence). Trimming left V 0 bases short and J 1 base short, with 14 bases between. The CDR3 DNA follows: TGTGCCAGCAGCTTGGGGGGCGGGGGCCCTTCCTACGAGCAGTACTTC. Protein: CASSLGGGGPSYEQYF.

The chain employs TRBV7-2 and TRBJ2-5; D is uncertain. Germline assignment: CDR1 SGHTA and CDR2 FQGNSA. Trimming pared 2 bases from V and 4 bases from J, leaving 8 bases between. The CDR3 is made up of 13 amino acids. CDR3 sequence: CASSLIAAETQYF. DNA of the CDR3: TGTGCCAGCAGCTTAATAGCAGCAGAGACCCAGTACTTC.